The 32 T cell receptor beta chains listed next were all sequenced from one sample in a study of glioma-infiltrating T cells after dendritic cell vaccination. Method: immunoSEQ multiplex PCR; TCRdb's copy keeps in-frame clones and lacks some. The table has fewer than 90,000 clones, roughly four fifths seen once. Noted time point: after dendritic cell vaccination, including at tumor progression/relapse. The sample in question was blood, obtained after dendritic cell vaccination. These receptor sequences come from a human donor with glioblastoma.

The chain uses TRBV7-9 and TRBJ2-3; 13 bases agree with TRBD2. This CDR3 comprises 17 residues. CDR1 and CDR2 (germline): SEHNR, FQNEAQ (reference sequence). J was trimmed by 0 bases and V by 2 bases; bases with no gene match: 2. The CDR3 coding sequence is TGTGCCAGCAGCTTACGGACTAGCGGGGGCAGCACAGATACGCAGTATTTT. It is translated as CASSLRTSGGSTDTQYF. Together with reference TRBV7-9 and TRBJ2-3, the CDR3 gives the full variable domain: DTGVSQNPRHKITKRGQNVTFRCDPISEHNRLYWYRQTLGQGPEFLTYFQNEAQLEKSRLLSDRFSAERPKGSFSTLEIQRTEQGDSAMYLCASSLRTSGGSTDTQYFGPGTRLTVL.

The J gene is TRBJ2-2, the V gene TRBV5-6, with 10 bases identical to TRBD1. The CDR3 runs to 15 residues. Per germline, CDR1 SGHDT and CDR2 YYEEEE. Losses at the gene ends were 4 bases for V and 3 bases for J; bases not matched to a gene: 3. CDR3 protein: CASSGGTGDTGELFF. CDR3 nucleotide sequence: TGTGCCAGCAGCGGAGGGACAGGGGACACCGGGGAGCTGTTTTTT. The entire variable domain, with the rest obtained from reference TRBV5-6 and TRBJ2-2, is as follows: DAGVTQSPTHLIKTRGQQVTLRCSPKSGHDTVSWYQQALGQGPQFIFQYYEEEERQRGNFPDRFSGHQFPNYSSELNVNALLLGDSALYLCASSGGTGDTGELFFGEGSRLTVL.

The CDR3 reads CASSLGQVYLNTEAFF. Here the CDR3 DNA reads TGTGCCAGCAGTTTAGGACAGGTTTATTTGAACACTGAAGCTTTCTTT. The chain uses TRBV6-5 and TRBJ1-1; TRBD1 aligns across 7 bases. Trimming took 4 bases from V and 0 from J; bases not matched to a gene: 8. This CDR3 region has 16 residues. The germline CDR1 and CDR2 sequences are MNHEY and SVGAGI.

This CDR3 reads CASTRIGQGSYNEQFF. As DNA, the CDR3 is TGTGCCAGTACCCGAATCGGACAGGGGTCCTACAATGAGCAGTTCTTC. The V gene is TRBV19, the J gene TRBJ2-1, with 9 bases fitting TRBD1. Trimming took 7 bases from V and 1 from J; bases not matched to a gene: 8. CDR1 is LNHDA and CDR2 is SQIVND in the germline V gene (reference sequence). The CDR3 runs 16 residues. Full variable domain (rest looked up from reference TRBV19 and TRBJ2-1): DGGITQSPKYLFRKEGQNVTLSCEQNLNHDAMYWYRQDPGQGLRLIYYSQIVNDFQKGDIAEGYSVSREKKESFPLTVTSAQKNPTAFYLCASTRIGQGSYNEQFFGPGTRLTVL.

The chain joins TRBV5-1 to TRBJ1-1; tentative D call: TRBD1 (5 bases). The CDR3 sequence is 15 residues long. Deletions cut 3 bases from V and 1 base from J, with 13 bases between. Germline lookup yields CDR1 SGHRS and CDR2 YFSETQ. DNA for the CDR3: TGCGCCAGCAGCTCACACGGGGGGGAGAACACTGAAGCTTTCTTT. Residues: CASSSHGGENTEAFF.

The CDR3 spells CASSLGAGGNNIQETQYF. The CDR3 DNA reads TGTGCCAGCAGCTTAGGGGCGGGGGGGAACAACATCCAAGAGACCCAGTACTTC. J is TRBJ2-5 and V is TRBV7-6, with 9 bases fitting TRBD2. CDR1 is SGHVS, CDR2 FNYEAQ, per germline. The CDR3 extends over 18 amino acids. Trimming removed 1 base from V and 1 base from J; junction bases left unmatched: 10.

This clone was picked up a small number of times. This sequence joins TRBV28 and TRBJ1-2, with 7 bases fitting TRBD1. Germline CDR1 and CDR2: MDHEN and SYDVKM. Trimming took 5 bases from V and 8 from J; bases not matched to a gene: 11. The CDR3 is 14 residues long. CDR3 coding DNA: TGTGCCAGCAGTCCCGGACAGGCGGCAGCCGGCTACACCTTC. This sequence encodes CASSPGQAAAGYTF.

V usage is TRBV9 and J usage is TRBJ1-1; D is unclear. There are 13 residues in the CDR3. The germline CDR1 and CDR2 sequences are SGDLS and YYNGEE. V lost 0 bases and J 2 bases, leaving 5 bases between the germline ends. The CDR3 here is CASSVVANTEAFF. The CDR3 DNA reads as TGTGCCAGCAGCGTAGTGGCAAACACTGAAGCTTTCTTT.

This sequence joins TRBV5-1 and TRBJ2-4; TRBD1 might be the D (6 bases). Trimming took off 2 bases at V and 8 bases at J, with 17 bases between the two ends. This CDR3 spans 15 amino acids. Germline CDR1 reads SGHRS; CDR2 reads YFSETQ. Here the CDR3 reads CASSLQGEDLDIQYF. The CDR3 DNA reads TGCGCCAGCAGCTTACAGGGCGAGGACCTGGACATTCAGTACTTC.

This clone was found a few times. This chain links TRBV9 with TRBJ1-1, with TRBD1 as a possible D gene (5 bases). Trimming took off 3 bases at V and 0 bases at J, with 9 bases between the two ends. The CDR3 is made up of 14 amino acids. Germline assignment: CDR1 SGDLS and CDR2 YYNGEE. The CDR3 DNA sequence: TGTGCCAGCAGCGGACTGACAGTGAACACTGAAGCTTTCTTT. This sequence encodes CASSGLTVNTEAFF.

This chain links TRBV2 with TRBJ2-5; 14 bases align to TRBD2. The V gene's germline CDR1 is SNHLY and CDR2 FYNNEI. V lost 4 bases and J lost 4; bases outside the gene matches: 5. This CDR3 has 16 amino acids. CDR3 loop: CASSGPGLAGVETQYF. The CDR3 DNA is TGTGCCAGCAGTGGGCCGGGACTAGCGGGGGTAGAGACCCAGTACTTC.

The chain couples TRBV18 to TRBJ2-2; 9 bases fit TRBD2. CDR1 is KGHSH, CDR2 LQKENI, per germline. The CDR3 loop spans 18 amino acids. V shed 4 bases and J 0 bases; nucleotides not matched to a gene: 9. CDR3 bases: TGTGCCAGCTCACTCAATAGCGGGGGAAACGCGAACACCGGGGAGCTGTTTTTT. Amino acids: CASSLNSGGNANTGELFF.

The chain is built from TRBV14 and TRBJ2-3; no clear D gene. Trimming shortened V by 0 bases and J by 6 bases, and 16 bases separated the two germline ends. The CDR3 consists of 16 residues. The V gene's germline CDR1 is SGHDN and CDR2 FVKESK. CDR3 region: CASSQDNPSTSDTQYF. In DNA form, the CDR3 reads TGTGCCAGCAGCCAAGATAACCCCTCTACTTCCGATACGCAGTATTTT.

The chain couples TRBV5-6 to TRBJ1-5; D may be TRBD1 (6 bases). The CDR3 totals 13 residues. V gave up 4 bases and J gave up 4 bases, with 9 bases separating them. In germline, CDR1 is SGHDT, CDR2 YYEEEE. Here the CDR3 reads CASSKRGNQPQHF. CDR3 bases: TGTGCCAGCAGCAAAAGGGGGAATCAGCCCCAGCATTTT.

The V call is TRBV19, the J call TRBJ2-1, with 7 positions matching TRBD1. The V gene end was trimmed by 0 bases and the J gene end by 9 bases; junction bases not matched to a gene: 11. The CDR3 covers 16 residues. Germline CDR1 and CDR2: LNHDA and SQIVND (reference sequence). The CDR3 spells CASSIDGGRGTGEQFF. The CDR3 DNA sequence: TGTGCCAGTAGTATAGATGGGGGCAGGGGGACGGGTGAGCAGTTCTTC.

The chain links TRBV5-8 to TRBJ1-2; 10 nucleotides line up with TRBD1. Trimming took 4 bases from V and 5 from J; bases not matched to a gene: 5. In germline, CDR1 is SGHTS, CDR2 YDEGEE. This CDR3 spans 14 amino acids. The CDR3 sequence is CASSPPGQGYGYTF. The CDR3 nucleotides are TGTGCCAGCAGCCCACCGGGACAGGGGTATGGCTACACCTTC.

CDR3 amino acids: CASSLGAGYEQYF. The CDR3 DNA sequence: TGTGCCAGCAGCTTGGGGGCTGGGTACGAGCAGTACTTC. This chain links TRBV11-2 with TRBJ2-7; perhaps TRBD1 as D (6 bases). CDR3 length equals 13 residues. CDR1 and CDR2 (germline): SGHAT, FQNNGV. V lost 3 bases and J lost 4, with 10 bases in between.

This clone has a handful of counts. The V and J genes are TRBV10-2 and TRBJ1-2, with D unresolved. CDR3 size: 11 residues. Trimming took off 10 bases at V and 0 bases at J, with 6 bases between the two ends. Germline V lookup: CDR1 WSHSY, CDR2 SAAADI. The CDR3 DNA is TGCGCCATCGGGTCTAACTATGGCTACACCTTC. Translation: CAIGSNYGYTF.

The chain has TRBV5-5 and TRBJ2-7; perhaps TRBD2 as D (6 bases). This CDR3 contains 14 residues. Germline V gene sequence: CDR1 SGHKS, CDR2 YYEKEE (reference sequence). Trimming cost V 2 bases and J 3 bases, with 12 bases left between them. The CDR3 here is CASSLSGVFYEQYF. For the CDR3, the DNA is TGTGCCAGCAGCTTATCGGGGGTCTTCTACGAGCAGTACTTC.

The gene calls are TRBV25-1 and TRBJ1-1; 7 positions match TRBD1. With 3 bases clipped from V and 3 bases from J, the junction kept 7 bases outside the gene matches. There are 15 residues in the CDR3. Germline values: CDR1 MGHDK, CDR2 SYGVNS. Here the CDR3 DNA reads TGTGCCAGCAGTGAGGCTTCAGGGGGAGACACTGAAGCTTTCTTT. Encoded protein: CASSEASGGDTEAFF.

The V gene is TRBV5-4, the J gene TRBJ2-1; D is possibly TRBD2 (5 bases). Trimming cost V 2 bases and J 0 bases, with 9 bases left between them. The CDR3 has 15 amino acids. Per germline, CDR1 SGHNT and CDR2 YYREEE (reference sequence). The CDR3 is CASSLGGLSYNEQFF. For the CDR3, the DNA is TGTGCCAGCAGCTTAGGTGGACTCTCCTACAATGAGCAGTTCTTC. Full variable domain (remainder filled in from reference TRBV5-4 and TRBJ2-1): ETGVTQSPTHLIKTRGQQVTLRCSSQSGHNTVSWYQQALGQGPQFIFQYYREEENGRGNFPPRFSGLQFPNYSSELNVNALELDDSALYLCASSLGGLSYNEQFFGPGTRLTVL.

The chain carries TRBV7-2 and TRBJ2-1; TRBD1 might be the D (6 bases). The CDR3 has 15 amino acids. Per germline, CDR1 SGHTA and CDR2 FQGNSA. Trimming took 3 bases from V and 2 from J, leaving 11 bases between them. CDR3 protein: CASSFRDTTYNEQFF. CDR3 in DNA: TGTGCCAGCAGCTTCCGGGACACAACCTACAATGAGCAGTTCTTC.

The V and J genes are TRBV11-1 and TRBJ2-5; 7 nucleotides agree with TRBD1. The CDR3 loop spans 13 amino acids. Trimming removed 4 bases from V and 5 bases from J; junction bases left unmatched: 4. Germline-derived CDR1 and CDR2 are SGHAT and FQDESV (reference sequence). The DNA for the CDR3 is TGTGCCAGCAGCTATACAGGGGAGGAGACCCAGTACTTC. Protein product: CASSYTGEETQYF.

The V and J genes are TRBV30 and TRBJ2-7; D is perhaps TRBD1 (5 bases). Per germline, CDR1 GTSNPN and CDR2 SVGIG (reference sequence). Trimming took off 0 bases at V and 2 bases at J, with 8 bases between the two ends. This CDR3 contains 13 residues. In nucleotides, the CDR3 is TGTGCCTGGAGTGTAGGCAGGGCCTACGAGCAGTACTTC. This codes for CAWSVGRAYEQYF.

The chain links TRBV6-1 to TRBJ1-6; D is perhaps TRBD1 (6 bases). The germline V and J ends were trimmed by 4 bases and 2 bases, with 12 bases remaining between them. The length of the CDR3 is 16 residues. CDR1 and CDR2 (germline): MNHNS, SASEGT. In nucleotides, the CDR3 is TGTGCCAGCAGTGCCCAACAGGGAGCCTATAATTCACCCCTCCACTTT. As protein: CASSAQQGAYNSPLHF.

This chain links TRBV9 with TRBJ2-3, with TRBD2 identical over 14 bases. This CDR3 comprises 16 residues. J was trimmed by 3 bases and V by 3 bases; bases with no gene match: 3. CDR1 is SGDLS, CDR2 YYNGEE, per germline. The CDR3 DNA follows: TGTGCCAGCAGCGAGTGGACTAGCGGGGGGACAGATACGCAGTATTTT. As protein: CASSEWTSGGTDTQYF.

The chain carries TRBV7-3 and TRBJ2-5, with D possibly matching TRBD1 (6 bases). V lost 2 bases and J 0 bases, leaving 10 bases between the germline ends. Germline V gene sequence: CDR1 SGHTA, CDR2 FQGTGA. The CDR3 sequence is 15 residues long. CDR3 amino acids: CASSLSGTHQETQYF. For the CDR3, the DNA is TGTGCCAGCAGCTTATCCGGGACACACCAAGAGACCCAGTACTTC.

The chain combines TRBV19 with TRBJ1-6, with 7 bases that match TRBD1. The germline V gene encodes CDR1 LNHDA and CDR2 SQIVND (reference sequence). J was trimmed by 6 bases and V by 5 bases; bases with no gene match: 7. The CDR3 has 15 residues. The CDR3 region has the DNA TGTGCCAGTAGTCCCCGGACAGGTTTTAATTCACCCCTCCACTTT. Its translation is CASSPRTGFNSPLHF.

This chain joins TRBV5-6 and TRBJ1-2; D call uncertain. V lost 7 bases to trimming and J lost 8 bases, with 18 bases between them. CDR3 length equals 13 residues. Germline CDR1 is SGHDT and CDR2 is YYEEEE. Here the CDR3 reads CASRGQEVIGYTF. The CDR3 nucleotides read TGTGCCAGCCGCGGGCAGGAGGTCATCGGCTACACCTTC.

The chain uses TRBV19 and TRBJ1-3, with 9 nucleotides matching TRBD1. The CDR3 length is 15 residues. V dropped 7 bases and J dropped 1; count of bases not matched to a gene: 5. Germline loops: CDR1 LNHDA, CDR2 SQIVND (reference sequence). The CDR3: CASMGQGSSGNTIYF. In nucleotides, the CDR3 is TGTGCCAGTATGGGACAGGGATCATCTGGAAACACCATATATTTT.

This clone was seen just once. The gene calls are TRBV5-1 and TRBJ1-1, with TRBD1 matching 7 bases. This CDR3 contains 14 residues. The V gene end was trimmed by 3 bases and the J gene end by 4 bases; junction bases not matched to a gene: 6. Germline assignment: CDR1 SGHRS and CDR2 YFSETQ. CDR3 DNA sequence: TGCGCCAGCAGCTCGCAGGGGGAGAGCACTGAAGCTTTCTTT. This codes for CASSSQGESTEAFF.

This clone came up a few times. The junction differs from germline at one of its ends, possibly a read error. V gene TRBV5-8 combines with J gene TRBJ2-7; 7 bases match TRBD1. The V gene's germline CDR1 is SGHTS and CDR2 YDEGEE. The CDR3 is made up of 14 amino acids. This CDR3 is CASSLQSTGSEQYF. The CDR3 DNA follows: TGCGCCAGCAGCCTACAATCGACAGGGAGCGAGCAGTACTTC. Filled out from reference TRBV5-8 and TRBJ2-7, the complete variable domain reads EAGVTQSPTHLIKTRGQQATLRCSPISGHTSVYWYQQALGLGLQFLLWYDEGEERNRGNFPPRFSGRQFPNYSSELNVNALELEDSALYLCASSLQSTGSEQYFGPGTRLTVT.